These 2 T cell receptor beta chains were sequenced from one sample in a study of blood T cell repertoires in COVID-19. Assay used: immunoSEQ multiplex PCR; TCRdb lists only in-frame clones, some missing. The sample records under 150,000 clones, less than 85% being singletons. Sequences were obtained from peripheral blood. The receptor set was obtained from a woman of 80 years or more with acute or convalescent COVID-19.

For the CDR3, the DNA is TGCAGTGCTAGTTTCGGGGGGTACCAAGAGACCCAGTACTTC. Its protein product is CSASFGGYQETQYF. The chain combines TRBV20-1 with TRBJ2-5; 7 bases agree with TRBD2. The V and J ends lost 3 bases and 0 bases, in that order; junction bases with no gene match: 4. CDR1 and CDR2 from the germline V gene are DFQATT and SNEGSKA (reference sequence). The CDR3 has 14 residues.

The V and J genes are TRBV30 and TRBJ1-4, with a possible D match to TRBD1 (5 bases). Germline V gives CDR1 GTSNPN, CDR2 SVGIG (reference sequence). V was pared by 3 bases and J by 3 bases, with 8 bases between. This CDR3 region has 13 residues. CDR3 DNA: TGTGCCTGGAGGGGGCCGCCTAATGAAAAACTGTTTTTT. It yields the protein CAWRGPPNEKLFF.